The 20 T cell receptor beta chains below come from one sample, sequenced in a study of cytomegalovirus exposure and HLA in healthy donors. The primer mix had 60 Vbeta and 13 Jbeta primers. The table came from immunoSEQ multiplex PCR; TCRdb's copy has only in-frame clones and leaves some out. This sample's table has 150,000 or so clones. Sequencing input: PBMCs. These TCRs come from a woman in her fifties or sixties in good health and CMV-seronegative.

The chain couples TRBV14 to TRBJ1-2; a weak D match, TRBD1 (5 bases). The germline V and J ends were trimmed by 0 bases and 8 bases, with 13 bases remaining between them. Germline-derived CDR1 and CDR2 are SGHDN and FVKESK. The CDR3 totals 14 residues. The CDR3: CASSQEGAGWGYTF. The CDR3 bases are TGTGCCAGCAGCCAAGAAGGGGCAGGATGGGGCTACACCTTC.

The chain uses TRBV18 and TRBJ1-5; D ambiguous. The CDR3 length is 15 residues. CDR1 is KGHSH, CDR2 LQKENI, per germline. V lost 2 bases and J 0 bases, leaving 8 bases between the germline ends. In nucleotides, the CDR3 is TGTGCCAGCTCACCATATACAAATAGCAATCAGCCCCAGCATTTT. Translation: CASSPYTNSNQPQHF.

The V gene is TRBV4-3, the J gene TRBJ1-6; D gene uncertain. Germline V gene sequence: CDR1 LGHNA, CDR2 YSLEER. The CDR3 has 16 amino acids. Trimming cost V 4 bases and J 6 bases, with 16 bases left between them. DNA for the CDR3: TGCGCCAGCAGCCGAATCCCGGGATCGCTTAATTCACCCCTCCACTTT. This encodes CASSRIPGSLNSPLHF.

The chain links TRBV5-5 to TRBJ2-2; 8 bases align to TRBD1. The CDR3 length is 15 residues. V gave up 4 bases and J gave up 3 bases; unmatched junction bases: 5. Looked up from germline, CDR1 is SGHKS and CDR2 is YYEKEE (reference sequence). The CDR3 DNA reads as TGTGCCAGCAGCCAGACAGGGGATGACACCGGGGAGCTGTTTTTT. Its protein product is CASSQTGDDTGELFF. The full variable domain, in which reference TRBV5-5 and TRBJ2-2 provide the parts outside the CDR3, is DAGVTQSPTHLIKTRGQQVTLRCSPISGHKSVSWYQQVLGQGPQFIFQYYEKEERGRGNFPDRFSARQFPNYSSELNVNALLLGDSALYLCASSQTGDDTGELFFGEGSRLTVL.

The rearrangement links TRBV5-4 to TRBJ1-5; the D gene is possibly TRBD1 (6 bases). Germline loops: CDR1 SGHNT, CDR2 YYREEE (reference sequence). The V and J ends lost 0 bases and 1 base respectively, with 8 bases between them. CDR3 length: 15 residues. CDR3: CASSLGQGSNQPQHF. CDR3 DNA: TGTGCCAGCAGCTTGGGGCAGGGGAGCAATCAGCCCCAGCATTTT.

The chain combines TRBV10-3 with TRBJ2-2; a weak D match, TRBD1 (5 bases). CDR3 size: 15 residues. V lost 0 bases, J lost 5 bases, and 10 bases lay in between. In germline, CDR1 is ENHRY, CDR2 SYGVKD. The DNA of the CDR3 is TGTGCCATCAGTGAGTCCAGGGTCGGGACCGGGGAGCTGTTTTTT. It encodes CAISESRVGTGELFF.

The chain uses TRBV5-4 and TRBJ2-1, with 8 bases fitting TRBD2. This CDR3 contains 16 residues. J gave up 4 bases and V 0 bases, and 6 bases lay outside the gene matches. Germline-derived CDR1 and CDR2 are SGHNT and YYREEE (reference sequence). As DNA, the CDR3 is TGTGCCAGCAGCTTGGACCCGGGGGGGCGTTACAATGAGCAGTTCTTC. Amino acids: CASSLDPGGRYNEQFF.

The gene calls are TRBV13 and TRBJ2-1; 7 bases match TRBD1. CDR1 and CDR2 (germline): PRHDT, FYEKMQ (reference sequence). The CDR3 runs 16 residues. With 3 bases clipped from V and 7 bases from J, the junction kept 12 bases outside the gene matches. CDR3 DNA: TGTGCCAGCAGCTTCATGACAGGGTGGTCACAGAATGAGCAGTTCTTC. Its protein product is CASSFMTGWSQNEQFF.

The J gene is TRBJ2-3, the V gene TRBV7-3; no clear D gene. Looked up from germline, CDR1 is SGHTA and CDR2 is FQGTGA. V was shortened by 3 bases and J by 2 bases, with 9 bases between the two germline ends. The CDR3 spans 14 residues. The CDR3 sequence: CASSFSDTTDTQYF. CDR3 in DNA: TGTGCCAGCAGCTTCAGTGACACCACAGATACGCAGTATTTT.

This chain connects TRBV7-3 to TRBJ1-4; D might be TRBD1 (6 bases). The CDR3 consists of 13 residues. The V gene lost 0 bases and the J gene lost 10 bases, with 9 bases spanning the gap. Germline lookup yields CDR1 SGHTA and CDR2 FQGTGA. The DNA of the CDR3 is TGTGCCAGCAGCTTAACGGGGACATCAAAACTGTTTTTT. Encoded protein: CASSLTGTSKLFF.

The rearrangement links TRBV7-9 to TRBJ2-7, with TRBD2 identical over 10 bases. The CDR3 is made up of 13 amino acids. Germline-derived CDR1 and CDR2 are SEHNR and FQNEAQ (reference sequence). The J segment lost 4 bases and the V segment lost 11 bases, leaving 8 bases of the junction unmatched. CDR3 amino acids: CAGEAGGEYEQYF. The DNA of the CDR3 is TGTGCCGGAGAAGCGGGGGGGGAATACGAGCAGTACTTC.

The chain recombines TRBV11-2 with TRBJ2-3; D is possibly TRBD1 (6 bases). This CDR3 has 13 residues. In germline, CDR1 is SGHAT, CDR2 FQNNGV. The ends were cut back, 5 bases at V and 5 bases at J, with 11 bases in the middle. The CDR3 DNA sequence: TGTGCCAGCAGCCCCGGACAGATAGATACGCAGTATTTT. It codes for CASSPGQIDTQYF.

The V call is TRBV10-1, the J call TRBJ2-3; 7 bases are shared with TRBD2. V shed 0 bases, J shed 10 bases, and the junction held 4 bases outside the gene matches. The CDR3 has 13 amino acids. Germline V lookup: CDR1 WNHNN, CDR2 SYGVQD (reference sequence). The CDR3 is CASSESVLAAQYF. The CDR3 DNA follows: TGCGCCAGCAGTGAGTCAGTCCTAGCGGCGCAGTATTTT.

The rearrangement joins TRBV5-1 to TRBJ1-4, with 7 bases that match TRBD1. CDR1 SGHRS and CDR2 YFSETQ come from the germline V gene. V trimming: 4 bases; J trimming: 6 bases; junction bases outside the gene matches: 12. The CDR3 covers 16 residues. Here the CDR3 DNA reads TGCGCCAGCAGCCCAGGGGGGAGCCCGGCCTATGAAAAACTGTTTTTT. Translation: CASSPGGSPAYEKLFF. Combining the CDR3 with reference TRBV5-1 and TRBJ1-4 gives the whole variable domain KAGVTQTPRYLIKTRGQQVTLSCSPISGHRSVSWYQQTPGQGLQFLFEYFSETQRNKGNFPGRFSGRQFSNSRSEMNVSTLELGDSALYLCASSPGGSPAYEKLFFGSGTQLSVL.

The chain recombines TRBV5-4 with TRBJ1-5; 7 bases agree with TRBD1. The V and J ends lost 6 bases and 1 base, in that order; junction bases with no gene match: 4. Germline assignment: CDR1 SGHNT and CDR2 YYREEE (reference sequence). The CDR3 sequence is 14 residues long. CDR3 coding DNA: TGTGCCAGCAACGCAGGGGGAAGCAATCAGCCCCAGCATTTT. It codes for CASNAGGSNQPQHF. The variable domain in full, completed from reference TRBV5-4 and TRBJ1-5, reads ETGVTQSPTHLIKTRGQQVTLRCSSQSGHNTVSWYQQALGQGPQFIFQYYREEENGRGNFPPRFSGLQFPNYSSELNVNALELDDSALYLCASNAGGSNQPQHFGDGTRLSIL.

The J gene is TRBJ2-5, the V gene TRBV9, with TRBD1 as a possible D gene (6 bases). Germline CDR1 reads SGDLS; CDR2 reads YYNGEE. This CDR3 has 16 amino acids. V was clipped by 0 bases and J by 5 bases, with 17 bases between them. CDR3 bases: TGTGCCAGCAGCGTAGCACCAGGGCTAAGGGGGGAGACCCAGTACTTC. This codes for CASSVAPGLRGETQYF.

The chain combines TRBV6-1 with TRBJ2-2; D not certain. Germline CDR1 and CDR2: MNHNS and SASEGT. This CDR3 is 13 amino acids long. The V gene lost 4 bases and the J gene lost 1 base, with 4 bases spanning the gap. The CDR3 coding sequence is TGTGCCAGCAGTGGACAGAACACCGGGGAGCTGTTTTTT. It encodes CASSGQNTGELFF.

The V gene is TRBV6-6, the J gene TRBJ1-5, with 10 bases fitting TRBD1. The CDR3 has 14 residues. V lost 4 bases to trimming and J lost 6 bases; unmatched junction nucleotides: 3. Germline-derived CDR1 and CDR2 are MNHNY and SVGAGI (reference sequence). The CDR3 coding sequence is TGTGCCAGCAGTTGGGACAGGGGAGGTCAGCCCCAGCATTTT. Translating gives CASSWDRGGQPQHF.

This chain uses TRBV4-3 with TRBJ2-7; TRBD1 aligns across 7 bases. The CDR3 is made up of 16 amino acids. Germline-derived CDR1 and CDR2 are LGHNA and YSLEER. The ends lost 1 base at V and 3 bases at J; junction bases unmatched: 9. The CDR3 spells CASSQGWTGGGYEQYF. Here the CDR3 DNA reads TGCGCCAGCAGCCAAGGCTGGACAGGCGGAGGCTACGAGCAGTACTTC.

The chain recombines TRBV2 with TRBJ2-5; possibly TRBD2 for D (5 bases). This CDR3 spans 14 amino acids. Trimming removed 3 bases at V and 5 bases at J, with 13 bases between. Germline CDR1 reads SNHLY; CDR2 reads FYNNEI. This CDR3 reads CASSDSVWRETQYF. CDR3 DNA sequence: TGTGCCAGCAGTGATAGCGTGTGGAGGGAGACCCAGTACTTC.